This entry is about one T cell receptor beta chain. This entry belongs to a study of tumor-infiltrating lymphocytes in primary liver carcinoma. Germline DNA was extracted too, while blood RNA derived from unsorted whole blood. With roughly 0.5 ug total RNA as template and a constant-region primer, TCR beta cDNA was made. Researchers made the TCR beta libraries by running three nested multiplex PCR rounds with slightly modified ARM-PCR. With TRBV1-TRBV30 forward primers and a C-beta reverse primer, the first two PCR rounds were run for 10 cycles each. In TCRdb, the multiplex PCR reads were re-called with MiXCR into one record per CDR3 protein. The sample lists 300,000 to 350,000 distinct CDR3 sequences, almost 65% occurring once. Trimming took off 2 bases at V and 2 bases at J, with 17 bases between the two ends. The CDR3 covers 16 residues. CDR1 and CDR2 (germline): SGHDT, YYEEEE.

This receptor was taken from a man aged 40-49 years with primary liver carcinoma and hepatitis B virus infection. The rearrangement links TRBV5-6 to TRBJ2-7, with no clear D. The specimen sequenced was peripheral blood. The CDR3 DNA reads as TGTGCCAGCAGCTTATACGCTTACGACCCAGCCTACGAGCAGTACTTC. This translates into CASSLYAYDPAYEQYF.